This T cell receptor beta chain stems from a study of T cell responses to AZD1222 COVID-19 vaccine (dated by TCRdb to the early 2020s). As for the study more broadly: TCR sequencing was performed for roughly 250 trial participants, of whom roughly 200 were given two doses of AZD1222 and some 26 were given two doses of MenACWY control vaccine. Trial participants were enrolled by age into subgroups of 18-55, 56-69 and 70-plus years, and 148, 28 and 57 TCR-sequenced participants, respectively, were included in these subgroups. Overall study results and their limits: Reportedly, almost half of the unique spike-specific TCRs recognized epitopes lying outside the regions that are mutated in the B.1.351 and B.1.1.7 variants. No day 14 peak-response samples were available, so repertoires were characterized only after the peak T cell response. Most participants were white British and females outnumbered males, and the authors suggested that clonal diversity may have been underestimated. Vaccine-associated CD4 TCRs spanned the whole spike protein, with dominant responses in regions 160-218 and 743-854. A significant rise in spike-specific TCR breadth and depth was observed after two AZD1222 doses relative to day 0 and relative to MenACWY recipients. In the small 56-69-year group, the increase in depth fell short of significance, most likely because of low power. Conclusions about previously exposed vaccinees are limited, since just 5 to 7 AZD1222 recipients were seropositive for SARS-CoV-2 at baseline.

In light of the paper, this sample's time point label describes: about 28 days (+/-7) after the second vaccine dose. The treatment or condition label of this sample denotes: meningococcal conjugate vaccine given as trial control. Vaccinee samples came from UK trials COV001 and COV002, including a single-blind randomized controlled phase 2/3 trial of AZD1222 (ChAdOx1 nCoV-19) in healthy adults. Trial participant PBMC samples were collected at day 0 and day 28 after the second dose for TCRbeta chain sequencing. The CDR3 regions of human TCRbeta chains were subjected to immunosequencing. The authors' pipeline ran thus. TCRs in the repertoires were matched against a reference library of SARS-CoV-2-specific TCRs that had been generated with the MIRA antigen-specificity platform. Breadth was defined as the fraction of unique TCRs that were SARS-CoV-2-associated, and depth was defined as the fraction of total T cells that were SARS-CoV-2-associated. Each spike-specific TCR was assigned to its reactive spike region and to a CD4 or CD8 class using the MIRA data. Log10-transformed breadth and depth values were compared by one-way ANOVA with Sidak's multiple comparisons tests. TCRdb stores this immuneACCESS table with in-frame sequences only. Part of the clones is absent; in the studies checked, under half of the shortfall reflects unresolved V genes, and no reason is known for the rest. V, J and clone size reflect that table, while D and trimming were determined from the DNA. The sample table records over 100,000 clones; 86% of these occur just once. More than 2.5% of the sample is in the top ten clones.

The germline V gene provides CDR1 MDHEN and CDR2 SYDVKM. Taken from cysteine to phenylalanine, the CDR3 has 13 residues. The entry retains the CDR3 DNA only, 39 bases that are in frame from base 1. The junction shows trimming of 5 bases on V and 4 bases on J, and the gene matches do not reach 4 bases of it. As regards this clone: Which antigen it targets is not known. Base qualities are not provided; no much larger clone lies one nucleotide away.

The sequence joins TRBV28 to TRBJ2-5; TRBD1 aligns with 7 central bases. The input for sequencing was peripheral blood, taken 28 days after the second dose of the MenACWY control vaccine. The sequence came from an adult who received the MenACWY meningococcal vaccine as a control. The bases are TGTGCCAGCAGTAAAGGGGGCTTAGAGACCCAGTACTTC. Its translation is CASSKGGLETQYF.